The TCR beta chain described here comes from a study of PD-L1 blockade in urothelial cancer. Study background: Blood analysis occurred 3 weeks (second dose) and 6 weeks after treatment start. The median T cell count in blood samples was 141,255. Findings and caveats of the study: Below-median TCR clonality that was measured in pretreatment blood predicted better survival.

The germline V gene encodes CDR1 SGHDT and CDR2 YYEEEE. The CDR3 runs 15 residues. With 4 bases clipped from V and 2 bases from J, the junction kept 6 bases outside the gene matches. In each PCR, synthetic TCR analog templates were spiked in. Profiled with immunoSEQ multiplex PCR; TCRdb holds only in-frame clones, not every one. The sample contains 100,000 to 150,000 clones, roughly 88% of which appear only once. In regard to this clone: No antigen is known for it.

As to time point: peripheral blood 6 weeks after treatment start. The input for sequencing was PBMCs, taken around atezolizumab (anti-PD-L1) treatment. The chain links TRBV5-6 to TRBJ1-5; 7 bases agree with TRBD1. The receptor was derived from a man between 50 and 59 years old with urothelial cancer. CDR3 bases: TGTGCCAGCAGCCGGGGGACAGTCCGCAATCAGCCCCAGCATTTT. Amino acid sequence: CASSRGTVRNQPQHF.